This T cell receptor (beta chain) was retrieved from a study of blood T cell repertoires in COVID-19. The CDR3 is 13 residues long. With 6 bases clipped from V and 3 bases from J, the junction kept 4 bases outside the gene matches. Here immunoSEQ multiplex PCR was the method, and the copy in TCRdb shows in-frame clones only, minus some. The sample lists around 160,000 clones; 81% were seen once. This TCR came from a human donor with acute or convalescent COVID-19. The donor label of this sample is uncertain. The specimen sequenced was peripheral blood. V is TRBV12-3 or TRBV12-4 and J is TRBJ1-1; 7 bases are a match to TRBD1. The CDR3 reads CASSSTGYTEAFF. CDR3 in DNA: TGTGCCAGCAGCTCGACAGGGTACACTGAAGCTTTCTTT.